This T cell receptor (beta chain) was recorded in a study of T cells in tuberculosis listed by TCRdb under 2018. Describing the broader study: To characterize T cells specific for the mycobacterial lipid antigen glucose monomycolate (GMM), the study used CD1B tetramers together with high-throughput TCR immunosequencing. PBMC from active tuberculosis patients were archived either before standard anti-tuberculosis treatment began or within 7 days of its start. With 9 to 11 people per group, a South African clinical cohort compared IGRA-negative adolescents, IGRA-positive adolescents with latent tuberculosis, and adults with active tuberculosis. Summary of the overall study and its limitations: Compared with IGRA-negative controls, TCR-alpha repertoires from active tuberculosis had smaller mean NN-distances to GMM-specific TCRs, which suggests clonal expansion of these TCRs. Clinical samples were chosen by availability of cryopreserved specimens, and active tuberculosis cases were adults while controls were adolescents. With the diverse GMM-specific repertoire as input, a classifier achieved 85% to 90% accuracy (AUROC roughly 0.88), whereas GEM motif frequencies as input gave approximately 70% accuracy. Shorter CDR3-alpha lengths in active tuberculosis patients partly drove the smaller NN-distances, and the TCR-beta difference was not statistically significant.

Of note for this clone: The clone's antigen remains unknown. No base quality values were provided; no much bigger clone lies one nucleotide off.

The immunoSEQ multiplex PCR assay was used to generate TCR libraries, with TCR-beta and/or TCR-alpha/delta assays applied to each sample. The amplified TCR libraries were sequenced using the Illumina high-throughput platform. The authors' pipeline ran thus. Clustering and dimensionality reduction were performed using pairwise TCRdist distances among GMM-specific receptors from ex vivo sorted or in vitro expanded T cells. The score assigned to each clinical repertoire was mean NN-distance, meaning the average TCRdist to the nearest 10% of tetramer-positive reference sequences. GEM TCR motif frequency was computed as the fraction of unique TCRs matching known GEM sequences by V/J usage and CDR3 length. Linear discriminant analysis with leave-one-out cross-validation, implemented in scikit-learn, was used to classify active tuberculosis. What TCRdb holds here is the immuneACCESS table cut down to in-frame rearrangements. Part of the clones is not present; checked against another copy, under half of the missing clones reflect an unresolved V gene, and the others are unexplained. That table is the source of V, J and clone size, and D and trimming were worked out from the DNA. The sample table shows roughly 35,000 clones, and roughly nine tenths are seen once. 7% of the sample belongs to the ten largest clones.

What this sample's time point label stands for: new active TB diagnosis, blood taken before or within 7 days of starting treatment. Patients with active tuberculosis were defined as newly diagnosed, HIV-seronegative South African adults aged 18 years or older. Confirmation of active tuberculosis was obtained by positive sputum smear microscopy and/or positive M. tuberculosis culture. Immunosequencing was performed on unsorted cryopreserved PBMC, with roughly 100,000 T cells per clinical donor covered on average. Sequences MNHEY (CDR1) and SVGAGI (CDR2) are obtained from the germline V gene. Here V drops 7 bases and J drops 4 bases, and the junction holds 3 bases not matched to any gene. From the cysteine up to the phenylalanine, the CDR3 has a length of 13 residues. Left in the record is the CDR3 DNA by itself, 39 bases read in frame from the first base.

Recombination linked TRBV6-5 to TRBJ1-1; the junction holds 10 bases that match TRBD1. The receptor was isolated from an adult with tuberculosis. Some clones in this sample may be carry-over from other donors' samples. The sample was PBMCs, taken at tuberculosis diagnosis. The DNA reads as follows: TGTGCCAGCACTCGGACAGGGGGCACTGAAGCTTTCTTT. It specifies CASTRTGGTEAFF.